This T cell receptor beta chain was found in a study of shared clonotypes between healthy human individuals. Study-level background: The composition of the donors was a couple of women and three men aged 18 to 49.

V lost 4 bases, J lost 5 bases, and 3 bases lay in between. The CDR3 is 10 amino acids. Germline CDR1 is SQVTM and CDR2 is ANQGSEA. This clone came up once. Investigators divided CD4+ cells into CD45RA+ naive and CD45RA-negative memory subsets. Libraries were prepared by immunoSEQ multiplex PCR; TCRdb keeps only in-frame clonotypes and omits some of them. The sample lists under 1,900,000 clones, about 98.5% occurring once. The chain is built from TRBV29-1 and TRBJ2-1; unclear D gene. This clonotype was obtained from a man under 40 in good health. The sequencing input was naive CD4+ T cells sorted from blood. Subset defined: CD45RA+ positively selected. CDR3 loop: CSVGHNEQFF. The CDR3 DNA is TGCAGCGTTGGACACAATGAGCAGTTCTTC.